The table lists the clone carrying this TCR beta chain with a few counts. Its cognate antigen is unknown. Donors ranged from roughly 6 to 90 years old and were healthy Caucasians in Russia. Each sample had at least 6 million PBMCs isolated. The extraction recovered at least 6 micrograms of total RNA per sample. Trimming left V 1 base short and J 0 bases short, with 10 bases between. Germline V lookup: CDR1 SEHNR, CDR2 FQNEAQ (reference sequence). This CDR3 has 15 amino acids. A second 7 to 11 cycle PCR used barcoded and J-beta primers. TCRdb used MiXCR to reprocess the 5' RACE reads, holding one entry per CDR3 protein. The sample carries 1.5 million to 2 million distinct CDR3 sequences, around half recorded once. This record comes from a study of blood T cells in healthy people across ages. Study results and caveats: Long-lived and aged donors differed, with more naive CD4+ cells and higher diversity in the long-lived.

The receptor's source is a woman in her thirties or forties in good health. The sequenced sample consisted of blood. V and J are TRBV7-9 and TRBJ2-7; D is possibly TRBD2 (6 bases). The DNA of the CDR3 is TGTGCCAGCAGCTTAGTAATGGGGGGCTCCTACGAGCAGTACTTC. It codes for CASSLVMGGSYEQYF.